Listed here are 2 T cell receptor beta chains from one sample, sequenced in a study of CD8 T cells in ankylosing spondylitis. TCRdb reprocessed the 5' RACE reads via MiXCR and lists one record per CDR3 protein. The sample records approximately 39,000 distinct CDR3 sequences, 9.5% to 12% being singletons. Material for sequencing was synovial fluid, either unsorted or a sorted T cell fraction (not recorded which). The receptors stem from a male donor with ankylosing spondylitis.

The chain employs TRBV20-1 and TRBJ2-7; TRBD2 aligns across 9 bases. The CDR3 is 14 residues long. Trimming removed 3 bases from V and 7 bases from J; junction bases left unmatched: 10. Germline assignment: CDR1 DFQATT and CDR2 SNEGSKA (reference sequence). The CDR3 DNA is TGCAGTGCTAGTTCTAGCGGGGATTCCTTGGAGCAGTACTTC. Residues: CSASSSGDSLEQYF.

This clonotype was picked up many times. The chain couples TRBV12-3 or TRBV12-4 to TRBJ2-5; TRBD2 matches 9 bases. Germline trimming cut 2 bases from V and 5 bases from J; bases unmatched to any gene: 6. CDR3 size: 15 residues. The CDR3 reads CASSLWASGKETQYF. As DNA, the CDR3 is TGTGCCAGCAGTTTATGGGCTAGCGGGAAGGAGACCCAGTACTTC.